This TCR beta chain was retrieved from a study of CD8+ T cells in alopecia areata. Study-level background: Treatment of the treated patients consisted of oral tofacitinib, 5 to 10 mg twice daily.

cDNA prepared by RNA extraction and subsequent reverse transcription served as the template for sequencing. This table comes from immunoSEQ multiplex PCR, and its TCRdb copy is limited to in-frame clones, with some not included. The table shows 200,000 to 250,000 clones, with more than 30% occurring only once. Study results and caveats: With patients, TCR sharing proved less clear than in mice, a difference possibly related to HLA. During tofacitinib treatment, many expanded lesional clones remained in scalp and blood.

This clone showed up just a few times. Its cognate antigen is unknown. There are 16 residues in the CDR3. Looked up from germline, CDR1 is MDHEN and CDR2 is SYDVKM. V shed 2 bases and J 7 bases; nucleotides not matched to a gene: 6. Noted treatment: oral pan-JAK inhibitor, 5-10 mg twice daily. The receptor's source is a human donor with alopecia areata. V is TRBV28 and J is TRBJ2-1; 12 nucleotides align to TRBD2. Sequencing used CD4+ T cells sorted from blood, obtained at approximately week 34, from a patient treated with tofacitinib. DNA of the CDR3: TGTGCCAGCAGTTTAAGGACTAGCGGGATAAGGAATGAGCAGTTCTTC. Translation: CASSLRTSGIRNEQFF.